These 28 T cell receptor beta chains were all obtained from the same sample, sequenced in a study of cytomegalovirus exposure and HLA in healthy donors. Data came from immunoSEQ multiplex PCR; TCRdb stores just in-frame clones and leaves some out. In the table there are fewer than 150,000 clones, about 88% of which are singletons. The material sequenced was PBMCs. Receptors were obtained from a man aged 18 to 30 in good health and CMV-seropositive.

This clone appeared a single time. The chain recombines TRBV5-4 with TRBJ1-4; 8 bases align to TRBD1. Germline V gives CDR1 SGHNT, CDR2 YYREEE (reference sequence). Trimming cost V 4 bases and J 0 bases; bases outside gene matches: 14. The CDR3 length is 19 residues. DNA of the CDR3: TGTGCCAGCAGCCGTAGGACAGGGCGAGTATTATCAACTAATGAAAAACTGTTTTTT. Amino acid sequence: CASSRRTGRVLSTNEKLFF.

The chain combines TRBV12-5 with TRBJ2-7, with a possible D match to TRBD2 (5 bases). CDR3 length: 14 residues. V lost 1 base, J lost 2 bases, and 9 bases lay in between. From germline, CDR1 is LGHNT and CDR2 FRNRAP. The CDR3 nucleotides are TGTGCTAGTGGTTTGGCGCCGGGGACCTACGAGCAGTACTTC. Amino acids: CASGLAPGTYEQYF.

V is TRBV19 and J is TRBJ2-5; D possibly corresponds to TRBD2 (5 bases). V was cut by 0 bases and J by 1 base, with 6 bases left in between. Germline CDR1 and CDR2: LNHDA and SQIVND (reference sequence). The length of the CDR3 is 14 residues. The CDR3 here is CASSIERAQETQYF. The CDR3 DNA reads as TGTGCCAGTAGTATAGAGAGGGCCCAAGAGACCCAGTACTTC.

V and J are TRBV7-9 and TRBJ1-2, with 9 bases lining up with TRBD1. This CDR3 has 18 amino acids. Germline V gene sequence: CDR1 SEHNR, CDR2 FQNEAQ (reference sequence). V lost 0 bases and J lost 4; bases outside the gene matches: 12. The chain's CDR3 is CASSLAGETGGHGYGYTF. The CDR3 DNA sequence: TGTGCCAGCAGCTTAGCCGGGGAGACAGGGGGGCACGGCTATGGCTACACCTTC.

CDR3 protein: CSVSTSGVYNEQFF. The CDR3, as DNA: TGCAGCGTTTCCACTAGCGGGGTGTACAATGAGCAGTTCTTC. The chain employs TRBV29-1 and TRBJ2-1, with 10 bases lining up with TRBD2. Looked up from germline, CDR1 is SQVTM and CDR2 is ANQGSEA. Germline trimming cut 5 bases from V and 4 bases from J; bases unmatched to any gene: 5. The CDR3 extends over 14 amino acids.

CDR3 region: CASTGGGKPPYEQYF. The CDR3 DNA is TGTGCCAGCACTGGGGGAGGGAAGCCCCCCTACGAGCAGTACTTC. V gene TRBV6-1 combines with J gene TRBJ2-7; 7 bases line up with TRBD2. The CDR3 has 15 residues. V dropped 7 bases and J dropped 2; count of bases not matched to a gene: 11. Germline CDR1 and CDR2: MNHNS and SASEGT.

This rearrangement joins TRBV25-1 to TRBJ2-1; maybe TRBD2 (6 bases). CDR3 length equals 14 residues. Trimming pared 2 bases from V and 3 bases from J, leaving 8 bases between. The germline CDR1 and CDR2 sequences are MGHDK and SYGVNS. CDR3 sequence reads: CASSEGGSYNEQFF. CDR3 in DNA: TGTGCCAGCAGTGAAGGAGGGAGCTACAATGAGCAGTTCTTC.

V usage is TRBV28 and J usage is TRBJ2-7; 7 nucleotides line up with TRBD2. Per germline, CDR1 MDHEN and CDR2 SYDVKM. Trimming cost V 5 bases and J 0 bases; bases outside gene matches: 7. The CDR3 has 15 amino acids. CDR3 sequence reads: CASSGTGGSSYEQYF. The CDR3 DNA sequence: TGTGCCAGCAGTGGGACGGGGGGTAGCTCCTACGAGCAGTACTTC.

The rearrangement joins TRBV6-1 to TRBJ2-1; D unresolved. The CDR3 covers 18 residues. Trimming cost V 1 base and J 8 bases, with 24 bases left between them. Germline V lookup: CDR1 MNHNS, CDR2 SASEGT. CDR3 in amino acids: CASSEGSSRGFLDYEQFF. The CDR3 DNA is TGTGCCAGCAGTGAAGGGTCGTCGCGAGGATTCCTTGACTATGAGCAGTTCTTC.

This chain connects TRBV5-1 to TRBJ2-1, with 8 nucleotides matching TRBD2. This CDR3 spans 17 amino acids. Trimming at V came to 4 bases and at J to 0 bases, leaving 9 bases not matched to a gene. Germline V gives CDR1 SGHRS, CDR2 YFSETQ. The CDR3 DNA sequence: TGCGCCAGCAGCCCGGCGGGGGGATCCAGCTCCTACAATGAGCAGTTCTTC. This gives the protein CASSPAGGSSSYNEQFF.

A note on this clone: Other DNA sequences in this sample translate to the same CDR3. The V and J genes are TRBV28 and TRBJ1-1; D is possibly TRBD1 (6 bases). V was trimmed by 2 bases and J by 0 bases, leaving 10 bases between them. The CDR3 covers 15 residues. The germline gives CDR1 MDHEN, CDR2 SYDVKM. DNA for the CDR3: TGTGCCAGCAGTTTACCGGACAGCATGAACACTGAAGCTTTCTTT. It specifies CASSLPDSMNTEAFF.

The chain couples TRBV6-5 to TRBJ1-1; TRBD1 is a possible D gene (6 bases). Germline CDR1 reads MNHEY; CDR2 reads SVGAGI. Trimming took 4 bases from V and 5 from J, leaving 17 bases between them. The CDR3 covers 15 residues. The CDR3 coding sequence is TGTGCCAGCAGTTTCCTCACCAGGGGCGGGACTGAAGCTTTCTTT. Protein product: CASSFLTRGGTEAFF.

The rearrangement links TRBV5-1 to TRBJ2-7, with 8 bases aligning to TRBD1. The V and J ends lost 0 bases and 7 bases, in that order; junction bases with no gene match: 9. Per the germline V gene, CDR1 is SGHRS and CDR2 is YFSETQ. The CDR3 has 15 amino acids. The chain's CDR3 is CASSLDVTGVREQYF. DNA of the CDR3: TGCGCCAGCAGCTTGGACGTGACAGGGGTGAGGGAGCAGTACTTC.

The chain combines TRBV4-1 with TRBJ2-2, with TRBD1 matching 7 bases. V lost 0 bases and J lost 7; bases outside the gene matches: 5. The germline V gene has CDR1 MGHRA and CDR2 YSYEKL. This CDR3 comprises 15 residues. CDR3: CASSQETQGNGELFF. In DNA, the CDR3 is TGCGCCAGCAGCCAAGAAACACAGGGGAACGGGGAGCTGTTTTTT.

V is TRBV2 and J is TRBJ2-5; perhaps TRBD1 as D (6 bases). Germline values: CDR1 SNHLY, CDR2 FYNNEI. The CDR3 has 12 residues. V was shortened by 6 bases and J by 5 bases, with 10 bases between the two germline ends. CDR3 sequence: CASRGTPETQYF. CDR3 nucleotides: TGTGCCAGCAGGGGGACACCCGAGACCCAGTACTTC.

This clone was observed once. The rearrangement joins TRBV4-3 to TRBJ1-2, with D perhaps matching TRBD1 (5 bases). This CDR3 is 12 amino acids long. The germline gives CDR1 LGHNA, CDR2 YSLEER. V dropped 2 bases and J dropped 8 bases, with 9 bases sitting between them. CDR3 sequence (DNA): TGCGCCAGCAGCCAATCTCCAGGGGGCTACACCTTC. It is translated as CASSQSPGGYTF.

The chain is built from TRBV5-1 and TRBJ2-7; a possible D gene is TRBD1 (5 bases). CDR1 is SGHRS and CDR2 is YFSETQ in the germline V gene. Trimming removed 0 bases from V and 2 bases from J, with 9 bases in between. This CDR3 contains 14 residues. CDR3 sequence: CASSLGWGTYEQYF. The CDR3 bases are TGCGCCAGCAGCTTGGGTTGGGGCACCTACGAGCAGTACTTC.

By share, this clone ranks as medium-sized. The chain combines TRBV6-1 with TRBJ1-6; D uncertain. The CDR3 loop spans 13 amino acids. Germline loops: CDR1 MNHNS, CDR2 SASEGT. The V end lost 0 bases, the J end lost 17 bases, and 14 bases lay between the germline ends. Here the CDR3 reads CASSEAETSKVHF. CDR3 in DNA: TGTGCCAGCAGTGAAGCCGAGACTAGCAAGGTCCACTTT.

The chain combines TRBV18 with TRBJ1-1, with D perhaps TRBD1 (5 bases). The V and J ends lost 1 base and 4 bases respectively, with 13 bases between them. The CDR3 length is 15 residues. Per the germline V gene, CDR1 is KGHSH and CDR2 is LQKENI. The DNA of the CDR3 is TGTGCCAGCTCACCACAGGAGGGAGGGGTCACTGAAGCTTTCTTT. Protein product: CASSPQEGGVTEAFF.

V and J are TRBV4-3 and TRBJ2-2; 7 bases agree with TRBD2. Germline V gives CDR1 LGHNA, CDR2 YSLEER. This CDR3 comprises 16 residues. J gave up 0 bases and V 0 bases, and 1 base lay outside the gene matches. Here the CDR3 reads CASSQEGGTNTGELFF. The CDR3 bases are TGCGCCAGCAGCCAAGAGGGGGGGACGAACACCGGGGAGCTGTTTTTT.

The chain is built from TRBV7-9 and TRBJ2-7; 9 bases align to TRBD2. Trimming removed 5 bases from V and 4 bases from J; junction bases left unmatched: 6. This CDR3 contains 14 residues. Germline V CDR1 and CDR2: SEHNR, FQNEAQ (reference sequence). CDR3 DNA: TGTGCCAGCAGCACCGGACTAGCGCCTTACGAGCAGTACTTC. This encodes CASSTGLAPYEQYF.

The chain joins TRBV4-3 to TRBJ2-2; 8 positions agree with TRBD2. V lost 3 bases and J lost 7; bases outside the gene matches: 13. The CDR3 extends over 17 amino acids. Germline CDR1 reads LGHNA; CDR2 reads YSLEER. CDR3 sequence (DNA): TGCGCCAGCAGCCAGGGTTCCAACGGGGGGGCTGGCGGGGAGCTGTTTTTT. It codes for CASSQGSNGGAGGELFF.

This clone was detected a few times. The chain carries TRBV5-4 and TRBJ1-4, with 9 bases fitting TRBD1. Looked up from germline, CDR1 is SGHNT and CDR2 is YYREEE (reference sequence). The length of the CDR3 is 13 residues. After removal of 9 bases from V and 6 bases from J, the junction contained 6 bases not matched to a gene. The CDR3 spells CATQQGADEKLFF. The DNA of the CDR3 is TGTGCCACCCAACAGGGGGCTGATGAAAAACTGTTTTTT. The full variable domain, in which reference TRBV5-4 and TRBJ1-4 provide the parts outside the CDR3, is ETGVTQSPTHLIKTRGQQVTLRCSSQSGHNTVSWYQQALGQGPQFIFQYYREEENGRGNFPPRFSGLQFPNYSSELNVNALELDDSALYLCATQQGADEKLFFGSGTQLSVL.

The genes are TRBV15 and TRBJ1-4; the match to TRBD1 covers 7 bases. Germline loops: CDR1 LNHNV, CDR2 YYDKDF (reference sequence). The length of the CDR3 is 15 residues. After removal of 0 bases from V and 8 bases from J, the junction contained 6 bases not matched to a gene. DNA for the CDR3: TGTGCCACCAGCAGAGATCCGACAGGGAACGAAAAACTGTTTTTT. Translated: CATSRDPTGNEKLFF.

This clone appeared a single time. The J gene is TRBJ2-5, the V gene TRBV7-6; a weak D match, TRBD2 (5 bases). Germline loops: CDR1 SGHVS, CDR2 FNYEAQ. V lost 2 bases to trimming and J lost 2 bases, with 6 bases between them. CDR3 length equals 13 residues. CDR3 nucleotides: TGTGCCAGCAGCTTAACTAGACAAGAGACCCAGTACTTC. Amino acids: CASSLTRQETQYF.

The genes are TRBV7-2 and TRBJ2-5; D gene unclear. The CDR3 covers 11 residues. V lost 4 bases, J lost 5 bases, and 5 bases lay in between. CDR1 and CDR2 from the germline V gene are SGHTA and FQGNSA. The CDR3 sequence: CASSSGETQYF. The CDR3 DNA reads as TGTGCCAGCAGCTCCGGGGAGACCCAGTACTTC.

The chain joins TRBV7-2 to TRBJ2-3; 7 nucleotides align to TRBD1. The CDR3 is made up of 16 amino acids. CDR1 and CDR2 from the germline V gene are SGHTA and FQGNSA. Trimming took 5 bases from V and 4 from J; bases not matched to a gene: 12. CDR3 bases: TGTGCCAGCAGCCGCGCGACAGGGTTTCAGGCAGATACGCAGTATTTT. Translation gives CASSRATGFQADTQYF.

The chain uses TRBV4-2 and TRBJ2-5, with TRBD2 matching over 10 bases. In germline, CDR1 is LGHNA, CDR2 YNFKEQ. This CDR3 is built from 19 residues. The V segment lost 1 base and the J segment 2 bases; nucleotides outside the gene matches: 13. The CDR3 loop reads CASSQGRNLAGAPQETQYF. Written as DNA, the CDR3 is TGTGCCAGCAGCCAAGGACGGAATCTAGCGGGGGCTCCTCAAGAGACCCAGTACTTC.